This note documents a single T cell receptor beta chain sequence. Its specificity is unknown. Clones were sequenced by immunoSEQ multiplex PCR, and TCRdb holds only the in-frame ones, with some missing. This sample has about 370,000 clones, with 75% to 90% found just once. These data are taken from a study of Ad26.COV2.S vaccination and SARS-CoV-2 variants. Study findings and constraints: Comparability of non-spike TCR breadth was observed across vaccine and placebo recipients. Reported findings describe substantial breadth in spike-specific CD8+ and CD4+ T cell responses following vaccination.

Germline assignment: CDR1 MGHRA and CDR2 YSYEKL. V was trimmed by 6 bases and J by 5 bases, leaving 10 bases between them. This CDR3 region has 12 residues. Treatment of the sample: around 19 received Ad26.COV2.S at low or high dose, single or two shots; a few received placebo; per-sample allocation not given. Specimen acquisition occurred on day 63 following the initial vaccine or placebo injection. Boston provided a donor who was an adult aged 18-55 years. This TCR was recovered from a person between 18 and 60 years old who received the Ad26.COV2.S COVID-19 vaccine or a placebo. The sample in question was peripheral blood, obtained in a trial of Ad26.COV2.S vaccine versus placebo. The chain is built from TRBV4-1 and TRBJ1-2, with D perhaps TRBD1 (5 bases). CDR3 in DNA: TGCGCCAGCAGGGGACCAGGGTATGGCTACACCTTC. As protein: CASRGPGYGYTF.